This entry lists 21 T cell receptor beta chains sequenced from one sample in a study of T cell clones after liver transplantation. The assay was immunoSEQ multiplex PCR, and TCRdb's table has in-frame clones only and misses some. This table has 95,000 to 130,000 clones, 90% appearing once. This sample comprised CD4+ T cells from blood, obtained 12 months after liver transplant. The receptors come from a human patient who received a liver transplant. Some T cells may be the graft donor's.

The V and J genes are TRBV7-9 and TRBJ1-1; 7 positions agree with TRBD1. The trim removed 3 bases at V and 3 bases at J, leaving 4 bases unmatched. The CDR3 spans 14 residues. From germline, CDR1 is SEHNR and CDR2 FQNEAQ (reference sequence). The CDR3 region is CASSFDRADTEAFF. The DNA for the CDR3 is TGTGCCAGCAGCTTTGACAGGGCGGACACTGAAGCTTTCTTT.

The chain has TRBV7-2 and TRBJ2-3; TRBD2 might be the D (6 bases). Trimming left V 1 base short and J 5 bases short, with 13 bases between. CDR1 SGHTA and CDR2 FQGNSA come from the germline V gene. The CDR3 is 15 amino acids. The CDR3 sequence: CASSLVGGTGDTQYF. CDR3 in DNA: TGTGCCAGCAGCTTAGTGGGCGGGACGGGAGATACGCAGTATTTT.

This chain joins TRBV2 and TRBJ2-5, with D possibly TRBD2 on 7 matching bases. With 1 base removed from V and 5 bases from J, the gap between germline ends came to 14 bases. This CDR3 comprises 15 residues. Germline V CDR1 and CDR2: SNHLY, FYNNEI. The CDR3 region is CASSEVRGRGETQYF. CDR3 nucleotide sequence: TGTGCCAGCAGTGAAGTGCGGGGGCGAGGGGAGACCCAGTACTTC.

The chain carries TRBV7-3 and TRBJ2-3; 7 nucleotides align to TRBD2. The CDR3 spans 15 residues. V lost 5 bases to trimming and J lost 1 base; unmatched junction nucleotides: 6. CDR1 and CDR2 (germline): SGHTA, FQGTGA. CDR3 region: CASSPGGIGTDTQYF. The CDR3, as DNA: TGTGCCAGCAGCCCCGGGGGGATTGGCACAGATACGCAGTATTTT.

The rearrangement joins TRBV27 to TRBJ2-3; D gene ambiguous. Germline lookup yields CDR1 MNHEY and CDR2 SMNVEV (reference sequence). V lost 5 bases and J 1 base, leaving 10 bases between the germline ends. The CDR3 spans 14 residues. The CDR3 is CASSIGLRTDTQYF. Here the CDR3 DNA reads TGTGCCAGCAGTATTGGGCTTCGCACAGATACGCAGTATTTT.

This clone was counted between two and nine times. J is TRBJ1-5 and V is TRBV6-1, with D possibly TRBD1 on 5 matching bases. Per germline, CDR1 MNHNS and CDR2 SASEGT. The CDR3 consists of 14 residues. V dropped 7 bases and J dropped 5 bases, with 15 bases sitting between them. DNA of the CDR3: TGTGCCAGCACGAGGCAGGGTAAGGATCAGCCCCAGCATTTT. This gives the protein CASTRQGKDQPQHF.

The rearrangement joins TRBV27 to TRBJ1-2, with 7 bases matching TRBD1. The CDR3 has 13 residues. In germline, CDR1 is MNHEY, CDR2 SMNVEV (reference sequence). V lost 5 bases to trimming and J lost 7 bases; unmatched junction nucleotides: 7. The CDR3 DNA is TGTGCCAGCAGTGATTACAGGGGCGGTGGCTACACCTTC. Amino acids: CASSDYRGGGYTF.

V gene TRBV4-1 combines with J gene TRBJ2-5; 7 bases align to TRBD2. J lost 2 bases, V lost 3 bases, and 6 bases had no gene match. The germline CDR1 and CDR2 sequences are MGHRA and YSYEKL. This CDR3 is 15 amino acids long. The CDR3 DNA is TGCGCCAGCAGCCATGGGAGGGTCCCTCAAGAGACCCAGTACTTC. Amino acid sequence: CASSHGRVPQETQYF.

V gene TRBV5-1 combines with J gene TRBJ1-1; D is uncertain. V was trimmed by 0 bases and J by 0 bases, leaving 9 bases between them. CDR1 is SGHRS, CDR2 YFSETQ, per germline. This CDR3 region has 15 residues. This CDR3 reads CASSLGAVMNTEAFF. For the CDR3, the DNA is TGCGCCAGCAGCTTGGGCGCGGTTATGAACACTGAAGCTTTCTTT.

This chain connects TRBV2 to TRBJ2-7; D is tentatively TRBD1 or TRBD2 (5 bases each). CDR3 length: 14 amino acids. Trimming left V 4 bases short and J 9 bases short, with 19 bases between. CDR1 is SNHLY and CDR2 is FYNNEI in the germline V gene. The CDR3 region has the DNA TGTGCCAGCAGTGGAACATCGGGGACCTCAGGGCAGTACTTC. It specifies CASSGTSGTSGQYF.

This clone was observed a handful of times. In DNA form, the CDR3 reads TGTGCCAGCAGCCCGGCAGGGGGTAACACCGGGGAGCTGTTTTTT. It yields the protein CASSPAGGNTGELFF. The chain recombines TRBV11-3 with TRBJ2-2; TRBD1 agrees at 7 bases. Per germline, CDR1 SGHNT and CDR2 YENEEA. The V gene end was trimmed by 5 bases and the J gene end by 2 bases; junction bases not matched to a gene: 5. The CDR3 has 15 amino acids.

V usage is TRBV7-2 and J usage is TRBJ1-2; 10 bases are a match to TRBD1. In germline, CDR1 is SGHTA, CDR2 FQGNSA. The J segment lost 2 bases and the V segment lost 3 bases, leaving 3 bases of the junction unmatched. The CDR3 is 15 amino acids. CDR3 protein: CASSFPGQGNYGYTF. CDR3 DNA: TGTGCCAGCAGCTTTCCGGGACAGGGGAACTATGGCTACACCTTC.

The chain combines TRBV30 with TRBJ2-2; D is undetermined. Trimming left V 4 bases short and J 3 bases short, with 3 bases between. Germline lookup yields CDR1 GTSNPN and CDR2 SVGIG (reference sequence). This CDR3 spans 11 amino acids. The CDR3 nucleotides read TGTGCCTGGACCTACACCGGGGAGCTGTTTTTT. Translated: CAWTYTGELFF.

The V gene is TRBV5-1, the J gene TRBJ1-4; maybe TRBD1 (6 bases). In germline, CDR1 is SGHRS, CDR2 YFSETQ. This CDR3 comprises 14 residues. V was cut by 5 bases and J by 8 bases, with 16 bases left in between. CDR3 loop: CASRLTGTQEKLFF. Here the CDR3 DNA reads TGCGCCAGCAGGTTAACCGGGACACAGGAAAAACTGTTTTTT.

The V gene is TRBV2, the J gene TRBJ2-5; D ambiguous. Germline lookup yields CDR1 SNHLY and CDR2 FYNNEI. Trimming removed 6 bases from V and 4 bases from J, with 9 bases in between. The CDR3 contains 12 residues. The CDR3 sequence: CASRIGGETQYF. The DNA for the CDR3 is TGTGCCAGCAGGATCGGTGGAGAGACCCAGTACTTC.

The CDR3, as DNA: TGTGCCAGCAGCTTCCTAGGCGGCTACAATGAGCAGTTCTTC. This translates into CASSFLGGYNEQFF. The chain joins TRBV7-2 to TRBJ2-1; D ambiguous. CDR3 length: 14 residues. Germline V lookup: CDR1 SGHTA, CDR2 FQGNSA. V dropped 3 bases and J dropped 3 bases, with 9 bases sitting between them. Full variable domain (remainder filled in from reference TRBV7-2 and TRBJ2-1): GAGVSQSPSNKVTEKGKDVELRCDPISGHTALYWYRQSLGQGLEFLIYFQGNSAPDKSGLPSDRFSAERTGGSVSTLTIQRTQQEDSAVYLCASSFLGGYNEQFFGPGTRLTVL.

The chain uses TRBV5-6 and TRBJ1-1; D gene ambiguous. Trimming shortened V by 0 bases and J by 1 base, and 7 bases separated the two germline ends. The CDR3 is 14 residues long. Germline CDR1 reads SGHDT; CDR2 reads YYEEEE. The CDR3 loop is CASSLAARNTEAFF. Written as DNA, the CDR3 is TGTGCCAGCAGCTTGGCGGCGCGGAACACTGAAGCTTTCTTT.

This chain joins TRBV5-1 and TRBJ2-3; 8 bases agree with TRBD1. Germline CDR1 and CDR2: SGHRS and YFSETQ. The CDR3 length is 14 residues. V lost 4 bases, J lost 2 bases, and 3 bases stayed unmatched. The CDR3, as DNA: TGCGCCAGCAGCAAGACAGGGGCCACAGATACGCAGTATTTT. It translates to CASSKTGATDTQYF.

This clone was counted once. The genes are TRBV7-9 and TRBJ2-2, with 11 bases fitting TRBD2. Germline-derived CDR1 and CDR2 are SEHNR and FQNEAQ (reference sequence). The CDR3 consists of 16 residues. V was clipped by 3 bases and J by 4 bases; unmatched bases: 4. CDR3 loop: CASSFGTSGITGELFF. The CDR3 DNA reads TGTGCCAGCAGCTTCGGGACTAGCGGAATCACCGGGGAGCTGTTTTTT.

The chain is built from TRBV7-9 and TRBJ1-2; perhaps TRBD1 as D (6 bases). Germline-derived CDR1 and CDR2 are SEHNR and FQNEAQ (reference sequence). The CDR3 length is 15 residues. The ends were cut back, 0 bases at V and 4 bases at J, with 12 bases in the middle. The CDR3: CASSLAIGQSYGYTF. The CDR3 DNA sequence: TGTGCCAGCAGCTTAGCGATAGGACAGAGCTATGGCTACACCTTC.

The chain is built from TRBV29-1 and TRBJ1-1; 8 bases fit TRBD1. Unmatched junction bases numbered 9, after V lost 2 bases and J lost 4 bases. The CDR3 runs 15 residues. Looked up from germline, CDR1 is SQVTM and CDR2 is ANQGSEA. The DNA of the CDR3 is TGCAGCGTTGAATACCGGGGACAGGTAGGCACTGAAGCTTTCTTT. Translating it yields CSVEYRGQVGTEAFF.